The clone carrying this T cell receptor beta chain was counted between two and nine times. Study donors comprised healthy, HIV-negative adults devoid of recent acute infection or vaccination. Some 90 million PBMCs were counted before genomic DNA extraction. The sample belongs to a study of shared clonotypes between healthy human individuals. Genomic DNA from each subset was divided evenly over several immunoSEQ plates. Scientists sequenced DNA from unsorted PBMC on ten immunoSEQ deep assay plates. The repertoire was sequenced with immunoSEQ multiplex PCR; TCRdb's copy has only in-frame clones and lacks some. Of about 490,000 clones listed, around 80% were seen once; the top ten hold roughly 13%. The sequenced sample consisted of PBMCs. The TCR was taken from a woman between 35 and 50 years old in good health. Some clones in this sample may be carry-over from other donors' samples.

DNA of the CDR3: TGCGCCAGCATGGGAAGACAGGGGGGGGCTGAAGCTTTCTTT. Translation gives CASMGRQGGAEAFF. This sequence joins TRBV10-1 and TRBJ1-1; 9 bases match TRBD1. The CDR3 length is 14 residues. Germline V gene lookup returns CDR1 WNHNN and CDR2 SYGVQD (reference sequence). J was trimmed by 6 bases and V by 7 bases; bases with no gene match: 9.